This T cell receptor (beta chain) stems from a study of T cell responses to AZD1222 COVID-19 vaccine. Study-wide findings and caveats: Repertoires were obtained only post-peak T cell response.

This clone was observed once. Its target is not known. CDR3 length: 15 amino acids. Germline lookup yields CDR1 ENHRY and CDR2 SYGVKD. V was pared by 9 bases and J by 0 bases, with 6 bases of the junction left unmatched. The data were produced by immunoSEQ multiplex PCR, yet TCRdb's version contains in-frame clones alone and is incomplete. The repertoire holds about 100,000 clones, with 88% as singletons. The TCR originated in an adult in good health. This chain links TRBV10-3 with TRBJ2-1; TRBD2 aligns across 9 bases. Sequences were derived from peripheral blood, sampled on day 0 of AZD1222 vaccination. CDR3 coding DNA: TGTGCCATTGGTAGCGGGAGCGACTCCTACAATGAGCAGTTCTTC. Translation gives CAIGSGSDSYNEQFF.